This TCR beta chain was captured by sequencing in a study of beta chain features in type 1 diabetes. Study-level findings and limits: Researchers reported that naive, central memory and Treg TCRB repertoires appeared more similar in patients than in healthy donors. VDJ junctions sequenced from type 1 diabetes patients showed fewer insertions and more deletions.

Investigators reverse transcribed all isolated RNA, so they sequenced expressed TCRB transcripts. Here immunoSEQ multiplex PCR was the method, and the copy in TCRdb shows in-frame clones only, minus some. The sample yields more than 60,000 clones, roughly 60% seen once. Sorting with CD45RO/CCR7/CD25/CD127/CD95/CD27 yielded naive, central memory, regulatory and stem-like memory CD4+ cells. To note about this clone: Its antigen is undetermined.

The germline CDR1 and CDR2 sequences are MDHEN and SYDVKM. V lost 6 bases, J lost 2 bases, and 2 bases stayed unmatched. This CDR3 is 13 amino acids long. The chain links TRBV28 to TRBJ1-2; 8 nucleotides agree with TRBD1. The sample comprised Tregs from blood. The clonotype comes from a woman aged 18-29 years in good health. The CDR3: CASRRTGNYGYTF. The CDR3 nucleotides are TGTGCCAGCAGGCGGACAGGGAACTATGGCTACACCTTC.